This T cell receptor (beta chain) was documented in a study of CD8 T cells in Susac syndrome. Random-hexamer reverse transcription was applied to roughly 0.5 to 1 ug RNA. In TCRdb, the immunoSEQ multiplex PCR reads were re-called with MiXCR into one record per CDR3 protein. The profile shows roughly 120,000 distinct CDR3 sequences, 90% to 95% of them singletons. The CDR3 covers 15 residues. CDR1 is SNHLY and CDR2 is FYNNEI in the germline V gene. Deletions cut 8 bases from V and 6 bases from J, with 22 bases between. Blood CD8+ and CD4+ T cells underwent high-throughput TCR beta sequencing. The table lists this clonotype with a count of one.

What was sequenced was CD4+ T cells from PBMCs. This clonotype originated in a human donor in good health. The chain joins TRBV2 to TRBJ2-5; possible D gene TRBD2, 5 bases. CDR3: CASLWEEGLEQTQYF. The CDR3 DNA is TGTGCCAGCCTTTGGGAAGAGGGATTGGAACAGACCCAGTACTTC.